These 15 T cell receptor beta chains share one sample of origin, sequenced in a study of regulatory T cells in long-lasting Graves disease. Construction of the TCR beta libraries employed iRepertoire HTBI primers in conjunction with Arm-PCR of CDR3 regions. TCRdb processed the multiplex PCR reads anew with MiXCR; each CDR3 protein has one entry. The sample yields a few hundred thousand distinct CDR3 sequences, 15% to 20% seen once. Time point here: newly diagnosed GD, antithyroid drugs for less than 3 months. Isolated PBMC RNA provided the starting material for the TCR library. The data were also submitted as part of a second study, on T cells in Graves' hyperthyroidism and ophthalmopathy.

This specimen consisted of peripheral blood mononuclear cells (PBMCs), obtained at new diagnosis, from a patient treated with antithyroid drugs. All receptors come from a woman aged 25 to 39 with Graves disease.

This clonotype has at least ten counts. The rearrangement links TRBV5-1 to TRBJ2-5, with 7 bases fitting TRBD2. This CDR3 comprises 15 residues. Germline assignment: CDR1 SGHRS and CDR2 YFSETQ. V dropped 1 base and J dropped 4; count of bases not matched to a gene: 7. The CDR3 DNA reads as TGCGCCAGCAGCTTGCGAAGCGGGGTGGGAGAGACCCAGTACTTC. Amino acid sequence: CASSLRSGVGETQYF.

This clonotype has at least ten counts. The chain couples TRBV29-1 to TRBJ1-1, with D possibly being TRBD1 (5 bases). Trimming removed 3 bases from V and 0 bases from J, with 8 bases in between. Per the germline V gene, CDR1 is SQVTM and CDR2 is ANQGSEA. The length of the CDR3 is 13 residues. CDR3 nucleotides: TGCAGCGTTGAGCCAGGGCTGAACACTGAAGCTTTCTTT. Translation: CSVEPGLNTEAFF.

A few counts support this clonotype. The CDR3 loop is CASSPQGQSVGSPLHF. In DNA, the CDR3 is TGTGCCAGCAGCCCCCAAGGACAGTCCGTGGGCTCACCCCTCCACTTT. The chain combines TRBV13 with TRBJ1-6, with D tentatively TRBD1 (6 bases). Trimming left V 5 bases short and J 10 bases short, with 21 bases between. Germline V gene data show CDR1 as PRHDT and CDR2 as FYEKMQ (reference sequence). This CDR3 is built from 16 residues.

This clonotype was picked up many times. This may be a read error: a much more frequent sequence differs by one nucleotide. V and J are TRBV20-1 and TRBJ2-7; 12 bases agree with TRBD2. The germline CDR1 and CDR2 sequences are DFQATT and SNEGSKA (reference sequence). The CDR3 is made up of 14 amino acids. Trimming at V came to 5 bases and at J to 7 bases, leaving 9 bases not matched to a gene. The CDR3 DNA reads TGCAGTGCTCCTAGCGGGGGGGCGGGGGGGGAGCAGTACTTC. It yields the protein CSAPSGGAGGEQYF.

The chain couples TRBV6-5 to TRBJ1-3; no clear D. The germline V gene encodes CDR1 MNHEY and CDR2 SVGAGI. The CDR3 runs to 14 residues. Between the trimmed V and J ends, which lost 2 bases and 4 bases, there was a span of 9 bases. The CDR3 DNA follows: TGTGCCAGCAGTTACGGGCCTTCGGGAAACACCATATATTTT. It is translated as CASSYGPSGNTIYF.

This clonotype was detected ten times or more. The chain couples TRBV11-2 to TRBJ1-2; the match to TRBD1 covers 8 bases. CDR1 SGHAT and CDR2 FQNNGV come from the germline V gene. This CDR3 spans 15 amino acids. J gave up 3 bases and V 0 bases, and 3 bases lay outside the gene matches. CDR3 nucleotide sequence: TGTGCCAGCAGCTTAGACAGGGGGCGTTACTATGGCTACACCTTC. As protein: CASSLDRGRYYGYTF.

Ten or more counts support this clonotype. The chain uses TRBV5-5 and TRBJ1-2; D gene unclear. From germline, CDR1 is SGHKS and CDR2 YYEKEE (reference sequence). This CDR3 comprises 16 residues. V lost 2 bases, J lost 6 bases, and 20 bases lay in between. The CDR3 loop reads CASSFSRSTEGNGYTF. CDR3 DNA sequence: TGTGCCAGCAGCTTTTCCAGGTCAACTGAGGGAAATGGCTACACCTTC.

This clonotype was recorded a few times. A much larger clone lies one base from this, so it may be a read error. J is TRBJ1-1 and V is TRBV12-3 or TRBV12-4; tentatively, D is TRBD1 (5 bases). This CDR3 spans 15 amino acids. The CDR3 loop is CASSLMGTWGTEALF. As DNA, the CDR3 is TGTGCCAGCAGTTTAATGGGGACGTGGGGCACTGAAGCTCTCTTT.

There are many counts of this clonotype. This sequence joins TRBV2 and TRBJ2-3; 15 bases agree with TRBD2. CDR3 length: 16 residues. In germline, CDR1 is SNHLY, CDR2 FYNNEI. After removal of 8 bases from V and 5 bases from J, the junction contained 8 bases not matched to a gene. The CDR3 DNA reads TGTGCCAGCGGGGGGACTAGCGGGGGGCGGGGAGATACGCAGTATTTT. Its protein is CASGGTSGGRGDTQYF. Full variable domain (outside the CDR3, taken from reference TRBV2 and TRBJ2-3): EPEVTQTPSHQVTQMGQEVILRCVPISNHLYFYWYRQILGQKVEFLVSFYNNEISEKSEIFDDQFSVERPDGSNFTLKIRSTKLEDSAMYFCASGGTSGGRGDTQYFGPGTRLTVL.

This clonotype was recorded many times. CDR3 sequence (DNA): TGTGCCAGCAGTACTAGCTACGGTCAGCCCCAGCATTTT. The encoded protein is CASSTSYGQPQHF. The chain has TRBV2 and TRBJ1-5; D call uncertain. The CDR3 has 13 residues. V was shortened by 5 bases and J by 6 bases, with 11 bases between the two germline ends. Germline values: CDR1 SNHLY, CDR2 FYNNEI.

This clonotype was found many times. The V call is TRBV5-1, the J call TRBJ1-2, with D uncertain. The V end lost 2 bases, the J end lost 3 bases, and 8 bases lay between the germline ends. CDR1 and CDR2 from the germline V gene are SGHRS and YFSETQ. There are 13 residues in the CDR3. The CDR3 loop reads CASSFGLHYGYTF. For the CDR3, the DNA is TGCGCCAGCAGCTTCGGGCTCCACTATGGCTACACCTTC.

This clonotype has a count of ten or more. The genes are TRBV12-3 or TRBV12-4 and TRBJ2-7; TRBD1 matches at 7 bases. This CDR3 is built from 15 residues. J gave up 3 bases and V 2 bases, and 7 bases lay outside the gene matches. The CDR3 reads CASSLNRGGLYEQYF. CDR3 bases: TGTGCCAGCAGTTTAAACAGGGGCGGTCTCTACGAGCAGTACTTC.

This clonotype occurred many times. The chain carries TRBV20-1 and TRBJ2-3; either TRBD1 or TRBD2 may fit D (5 bases each). Trimming pared 6 bases from V and 4 bases from J, leaving 23 bases between. In germline, CDR1 is DFQATT, CDR2 SNEGSKA (reference sequence). The CDR3 runs 16 residues. CDR3 in DNA: TGCAGTGCCAAAAGGGGACCCGCAGGGAGCGCAGATACGCAGTATTTT. It codes for CSAKRGPAGSADTQYF.

V gene TRBV5-1 combines with J gene TRBJ2-3; 8 bases map to TRBD2. V trimming: 4 bases; J trimming: 2 bases; junction bases outside the gene matches: 9. CDR1 SGHRS and CDR2 YFSETQ come from the germline V gene. This CDR3 contains 16 residues. CDR3 sequence reads: CASSRGGGPPTDTQYF. The CDR3 DNA follows: TGCGCCAGCAGCCGGGGCGGGGGGCCCCCCACAGATACGCAGTATTTT.

In this sample, this clonotype turned up many times. The J gene is TRBJ1-1, the V gene TRBV9, with 11 bases fitting TRBD1. Germline V gene data show CDR1 as SGDLS and CDR2 as YYNGEE. The CDR3 consists of 15 residues. V was clipped by 3 bases and J by 5 bases; unmatched bases: 6. CDR3 DNA sequence: TGTGCCAGCAGCGCGTGGACAGGGGGCCTGACTGAAGCTTTCTTT. Protein: CASSAWTGGLTEAFF.